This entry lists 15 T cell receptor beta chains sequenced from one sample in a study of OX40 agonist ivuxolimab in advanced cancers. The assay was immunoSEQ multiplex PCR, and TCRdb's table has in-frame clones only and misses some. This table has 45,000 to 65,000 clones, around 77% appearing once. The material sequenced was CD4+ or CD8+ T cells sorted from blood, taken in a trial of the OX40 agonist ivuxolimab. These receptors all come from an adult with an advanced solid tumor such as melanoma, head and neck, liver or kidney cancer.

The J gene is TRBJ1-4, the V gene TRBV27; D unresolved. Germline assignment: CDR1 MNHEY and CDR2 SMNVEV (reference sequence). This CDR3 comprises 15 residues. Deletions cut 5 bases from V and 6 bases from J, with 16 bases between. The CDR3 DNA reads TGTGCCAGCAGTGTGACGATTGGCGCCGATGAAAAACTGTTTTTT. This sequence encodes CASSVTIGADEKLFF.

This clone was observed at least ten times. The DNA of the CDR3 is TGTGCCAGCAGCTTAGCGGGAAGCGGCACTGAAGCTTTCTTT. It yields the protein CASSLAGSGTEAFF. This rearrangement joins TRBV7-9 to TRBJ1-1; D gene unclear. This CDR3 is 14 amino acids long. Trimming pared 0 bases from V and 4 bases from J, leaving 9 bases between. Germline V gene data show CDR1 as SEHNR and CDR2 as FQNEAQ (reference sequence).

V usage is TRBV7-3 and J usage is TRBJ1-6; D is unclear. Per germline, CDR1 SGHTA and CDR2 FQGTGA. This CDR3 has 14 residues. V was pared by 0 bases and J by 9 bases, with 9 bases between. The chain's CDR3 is CASSLTGVGSPLHF. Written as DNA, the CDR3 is TGTGCCAGCAGCTTAACGGGTGTTGGTTCACCCCTCCACTTT.

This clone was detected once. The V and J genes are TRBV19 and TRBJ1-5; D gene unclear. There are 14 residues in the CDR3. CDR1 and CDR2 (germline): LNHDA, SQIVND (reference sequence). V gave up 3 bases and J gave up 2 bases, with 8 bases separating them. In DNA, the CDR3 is TGTGCCAGTAGTATGGGATGGGGCAATCAGCCCCAGCATTTT. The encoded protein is CASSMGWGNQPQHF.

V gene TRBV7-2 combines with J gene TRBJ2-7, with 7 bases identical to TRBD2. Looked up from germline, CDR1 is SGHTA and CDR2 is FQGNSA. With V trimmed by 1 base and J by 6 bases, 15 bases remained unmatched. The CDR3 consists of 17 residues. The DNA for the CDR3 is TGTGCCAGCAGCTTAGGTGCAGGGTCGGGGGGAGTACGCGAGCAGTACTTC. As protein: CASSLGAGSGGVREQYF.

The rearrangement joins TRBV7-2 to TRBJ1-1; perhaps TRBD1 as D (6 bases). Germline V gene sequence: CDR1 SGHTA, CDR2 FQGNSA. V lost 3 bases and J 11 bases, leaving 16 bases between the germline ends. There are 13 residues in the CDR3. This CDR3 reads CASSLMADDRAFF. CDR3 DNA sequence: TGTGCCAGCAGCTTGATGGCCGACGACAGGGCTTTCTTT.

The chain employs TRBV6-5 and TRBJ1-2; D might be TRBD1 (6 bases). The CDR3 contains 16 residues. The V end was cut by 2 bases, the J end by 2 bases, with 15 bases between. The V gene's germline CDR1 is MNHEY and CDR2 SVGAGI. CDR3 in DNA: TGTGCCAGCAGTTACGCCCCACTAGGGGGGAACTATGGCTACACCTTC. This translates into CASSYAPLGGNYGYTF.

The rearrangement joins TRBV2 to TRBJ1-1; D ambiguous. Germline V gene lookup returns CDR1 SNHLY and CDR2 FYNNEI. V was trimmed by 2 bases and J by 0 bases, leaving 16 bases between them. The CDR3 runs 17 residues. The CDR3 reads CASSERGRSSMNTEAFF. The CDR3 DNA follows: TGTGCCAGCAGTGAAAGAGGCAGGTCCTCCATGAACACTGAAGCTTTCTTT. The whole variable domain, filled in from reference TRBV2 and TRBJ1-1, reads EPEVTQTPSHQVTQMGQEVILRCVPISNHLYFYWYRQILGQKVEFLVSFYNNEISEKSEIFDDQFSVERPDGSNFTLKIRSTKLEDSAMYFCASSERGRSSMNTEAFFGQGTRLTVV.

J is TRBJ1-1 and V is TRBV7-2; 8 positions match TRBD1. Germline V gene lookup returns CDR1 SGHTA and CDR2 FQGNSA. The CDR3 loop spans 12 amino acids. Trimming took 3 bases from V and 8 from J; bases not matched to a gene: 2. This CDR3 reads CASSFRDREAFF. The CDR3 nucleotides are TGTGCCAGCAGCTTCCGGGACAGGGAAGCTTTCTTT.

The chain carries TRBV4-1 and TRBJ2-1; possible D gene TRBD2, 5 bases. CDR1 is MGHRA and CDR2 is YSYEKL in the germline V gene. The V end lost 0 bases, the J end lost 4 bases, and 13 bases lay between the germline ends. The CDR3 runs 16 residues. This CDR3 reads CASSQDPRRRYNEQFF. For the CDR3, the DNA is TGCGCCAGCAGCCAAGATCCTCGACGGAGGTACAATGAGCAGTTCTTC.

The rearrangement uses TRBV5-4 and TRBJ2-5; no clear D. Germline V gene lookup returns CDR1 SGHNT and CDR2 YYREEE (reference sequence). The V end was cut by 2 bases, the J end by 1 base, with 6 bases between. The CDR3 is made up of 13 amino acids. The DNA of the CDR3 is TGTGCCAGCAGCTTAACAGTCCAAGAGACCCAGTACTTC. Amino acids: CASSLTVQETQYF. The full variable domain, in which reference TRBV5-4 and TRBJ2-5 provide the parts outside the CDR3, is ETGVTQSPTHLIKTRGQQVTLRCSSQSGHNTVSWYQQALGQGPQFIFQYYREEENGRGNFPPRFSGLQFPNYSSELNVNALELDDSALYLCASSLTVQETQYFGPGTRLLVL.

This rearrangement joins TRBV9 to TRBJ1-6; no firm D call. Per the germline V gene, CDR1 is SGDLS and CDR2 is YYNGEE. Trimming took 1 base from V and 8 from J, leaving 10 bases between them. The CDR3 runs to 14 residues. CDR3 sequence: CASSVRASDSPLHF. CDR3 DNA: TGTGCCAGCAGCGTACGTGCTAGTGATTCACCCCTCCACTTT. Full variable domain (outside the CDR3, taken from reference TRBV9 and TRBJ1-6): DSGVTQTPKHLITATGQRVTLRCSPRSGDLSVYWYQQSLDQGLQFLIQYYNGEERAKGNILERFSAQQFPDLHSELNLSSLELGDSALYFCASSVRASDSPLHFGNGTRLTVT.

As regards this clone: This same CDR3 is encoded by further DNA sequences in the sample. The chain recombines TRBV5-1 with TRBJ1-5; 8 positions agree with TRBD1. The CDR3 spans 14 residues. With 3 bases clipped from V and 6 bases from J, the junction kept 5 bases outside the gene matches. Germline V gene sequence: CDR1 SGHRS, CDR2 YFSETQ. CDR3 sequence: CASSSGQGGQPQHF. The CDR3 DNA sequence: TGCGCCAGCAGCTCTGGACAGGGAGGTCAGCCCCAGCATTTT.

CDR3 in amino acids: CASSQGSGGAYNEQFF. The CDR3, as DNA: TGTGCCAGCAGCCAAGGATCCGGGGGGGCTTACAATGAGCAGTTCTTC. V gene TRBV14 combines with J gene TRBJ2-1; TRBD2 matches at 8 bases. Germline V lookup: CDR1 SGHDN, CDR2 FVKESK. The CDR3 contains 16 residues. V was clipped by 1 base and J by 4 bases; unmatched bases: 6.

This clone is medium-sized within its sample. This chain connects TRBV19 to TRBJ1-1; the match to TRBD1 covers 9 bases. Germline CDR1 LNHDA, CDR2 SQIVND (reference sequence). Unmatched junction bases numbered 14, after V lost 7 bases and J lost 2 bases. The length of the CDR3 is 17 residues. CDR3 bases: TGTGCCAGTACCCTCGTCGGTACAGGGGGCTATAACACTGAAGCTTTCTTT. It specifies CASTLVGTGGYNTEAFF.